This T cell receptor (beta chain) appears in the sequencing data of a study of T cell repertoires in cytomegalovirus infection. Study-level background: Matching HLA type, along with CMV infection, was indicated by public TCR beta signatures. General study points: Cumulative frequency of public TCR beta families picked out carriers of CMV plus the relevant HLA. Ex vivo, HLA-C-restricted CMV-specific TCR beta clonotypes prevailed over the rest of the response.

TCRdb called the reads again in MiXCR, with one record for every CDR3 protein. The table includes approximately 71,000 distinct CDR3 sequences, about 4% detected once. This clonotype was seen at least ten times. The antigen remains undetermined. The sequence derives from a human donor in good health (CMV status not recorded). Some clones in this sample may be carry-over from other donors' samples. Sequencing was performed on PBMCs.

The CDR3 nucleotides read TGTGCCAGCAGCTCATGGGGGCCCTCGGAGACCCAGTACTTC. Its protein product is CASSSWGPSETQYF. This sequence joins TRBV5-6 and TRBJ2-5; maybe TRBD1 (6 bases). Trimming cost V 3 bases and J 5 bases, with 14 bases left between them. The CDR3 spans 14 residues. CDR1 SGHDT and CDR2 YYEEEE come from the germline V gene.